This TCR beta chain was identified in a study of response to subunit inactivated influenza vaccine. TCRdb used MiXCR to reprocess the RT-PCR reads, holding one entry per CDR3 protein. The table records 300,000 to 350,000 distinct CDR3 sequences, about 20% of them present only once. Findings of the study overall: The authors put forward the suggestion that each seasonal influenza vaccination may bring in only a limited number of new T cells.

Trimming at V came to 6 bases and at J to 2 bases, leaving 4 bases not matched to a gene. The length of the CDR3 is 14 residues. Germline V gene lookup returns CDR1 MNHNS and CDR2 SASEGT. Concerning this clonotype itself: What it binds is not known.

V is TRBV6-1 and J is TRBJ2-7; 10 positions agree with TRBD1. This specimen consisted of PBMCs from blood, obtained about 20 months after vaccination. The clonotype comes from a man between 50 and 75 years old who received an inactivated influenza vaccine. Written as DNA, the CDR3 is TGTGCCAGCAGACGGGACAGGGGAGCCTACGAGCAGTACTTC. The encoded protein is CASRRDRGAYEQYF.